This TCR beta chain was sequenced in a study of breast tumors, draining lymph nodes, adjacent tissues (dated by TCRdb to about 2016). In terms of the full investigation: In breast cancer patients, the study compared the TCR beta repertoires of tumor, adjacent nontumor tissue and axillary lymph nodes. In human breast cancer, the study set out to evaluate how tumor, surrounding tissue and draining lymph node repertoires relate to one another and whether T cells may move between these sites. General conclusions and limits of the study: Tumor T-cell repertoires showed less diversity than lymph node repertoires and more diversity than nontumor tissue repertoires, and tumor T-cell repertoires showed preferential V and J gene usage. Tumor and nontumor tissue repertoires were found to be significantly more similar in luminal-like than in basal-like breast cancer. A scenario in which most tumor T cells derive from the lymph node and then expand within tumor tissue was judged to be consistent with the data. The conclusion that tumor T cells originate in lymph nodes was framed as consistent with a hypothesis rather than directly demonstrated.

Sequencing instrument: Illumina HiSeq 2000. TCR beta chain libraries were generated by multiplex PCR amplification. The amplified TCR beta chain products were analyzed by high-throughput sequencing. Starting from the raw public reads, TCRdb applied fastp trimming at Q25, assembled clones with MiXCR and retained in-frame beta chains. Rows with a matching CDR3 protein are joined into one entry that keeps the most common DNA and genes. The sample table contains tens of thousands of distinct CDR3 sequences; only one count was recorded for around 60% of them. The ten largest clones represent roughly 20% of the sample. As for this clonotype: What antigen it recognizes has not been identified. Within one base of it there is no much larger clone, and no base qualities were kept.

The sequenced sample consisted of breast tumor tissue. The sequence came from a female donor with breast cancer. Some clones in this sample may be carry-over from other donors' samples.

In nucleotides, the sequence is TGTGCCAGCAGCTTAGGGGCGGGGTACAATGAGCAGTTCTTC. Its protein product is CASSLGAGYNEQFF. Recombination connected TRBV7-6 to TRBJ2-1; the D region possibly corresponds to TRBD2 (6 bases align). Spanning cysteine to phenylalanine, the CDR3 consists of 14 amino acids. Of all the DNA, just the CDR3 is kept, 42 bases in frame from base 1. V gives up 1 base and J gives up 4 bases, and the segment between their germline ends measures 8 bases. The germline V gene provides CDR1 SGHVS and CDR2 FNYEAQ.